Listed below are T cell receptor beta chains from one sample, sequenced in a study of blood T cell repertoires in COVID-19. Data came from immunoSEQ multiplex PCR; TCRdb stores just in-frame clones and leaves some out. The sample has tens of thousands of clones, about 90% seen once; the top ten hold under 1.5%. Sequencing was performed on peripheral blood. These TCRs come from a man in his sixties with acute or convalescent COVID-19. Each CDR3 is given with its conserved first and last residue. Fields, in order: V gene, D gene, clone size, J gene, CDR3 DNA, CDR3 protein. A D gene is named only where the DNA matches it firmly. Not all rows give a size; the values are once, few, many and, for expanded clones, a class.

TRBV5-1	NA	NA	TRBJ1-1	TGCGCCAGCAGCTCCCGGGGGGCGCCGACTGAAGCTTTCTTT	CASSSRGAPTEAFF
TRBV28	TRBD1	NA	TRBJ1-4	TGTGCCAGCAGTCCCCCGGACAGGGTCCGTGAAAAACTGTTTTTT	CASSPPDRVREKLFF
TRBV7-9	TRBD1	NA	TRBJ2-1	TGTGCCAGCCACAAGGGGGGGACAGGGGAGCAGTTCTTC	CASHKGGTGEQFF
TRBV5-4	NA	NA	TRBJ1-2	TGTGCCAGCAGCCAAAGGACAGCCTATGGCTACACCTTC	CASSQRTAYGYTF
TRBV5-4	TRBD1	NA	TRBJ2-7	TGTGCCAGCAGCCTGGTCCGGGACAGGGGGGGCGAGCAGTACTTC	CASSLVRDRGGEQYF
TRBV29-1	NA	NA	TRBJ1-2	TGCAGCGTTGAGGACAGTCGGGACTATGGCTACACCTTC	CSVEDSRDYGYTF
TRBV7-9	NA	medium-sized	TRBJ2-1	TGTGCCAGCAGCCACGGGGAATTCAGCTCCTACAATGAGCAGTTCTTC	CASSHGEFSSYNEQFF
TRBV4-3	TRBD1	few	TRBJ1-4	TGCGCCAGCAGCCAAGGCGACCAGGGGGGAACTAATGAAAAACTGTTTTTT	CASSQGDQGGTNEKLFF
TRBV18	NA	NA	TRBJ1-1	TGTGCCAGCTCACCCAGAGACAGTCCGCTGATGAACACTGAAGCTTTCTTT	CASSPRDSPLMNTEAFF
TRBV11-3	TRBD1	few	TRBJ1-6	TGTGCCAGCAGCAGGGACAGCTTGAATTCACCCCTCCACTTT	CASSRDSLNSPLHF
TRBV28	NA	NA	TRBJ1-6	TGTGCCAGCAGTATGTACGGGACGGGAGATAATTCACCCCTCCACTTT	CASSMYGTGDNSPLHF
TRBV11-3	TRBD1	NA	TRBJ2-1	TGTGCCAGCAGCCCTAGGGGGACAGGGGTGAATGAGCAGTTCTTC	CASSPRGTGVNEQFF
TRBV12-5	TRBD1	NA	TRBJ1-5	TGTGCTAGTGGTTTCGAGGGGGCTGAGAGCAATCAGCCCCAGCATTTT	CASGFEGAESNQPQHF
TRBV27	TRBD2	NA	TRBJ2-3	TGTGCCAGCAGTGGGGGACTAGCGGGAGGGCTGAGAGATACGCAGTATTTT	CASSGGLAGGLRDTQYF
TRBV5-8	NA	NA	TRBJ1-3	TGTGCCAGCAGGCGGATCAGGGTTTCTGGAAACACCATATATTTT	CASRRIRVSGNTIYF
TRBV14	NA	NA	TRBJ2-1	TGTGCCAGCAGCCCCCTTTTAGAGGAGAGCGGCAATGAGCAGTTCTTC	CASSPLLEESGNEQFF
TRBV27	TRBD1	NA	TRBJ1-5	TGTGCCAGCAGTTTATTGGGACAGGGAGGCCCCCAGCATTTT	CASSLLGQGGPQHF
TRBV5-1	TRBD2	NA	TRBJ2-1	TGCGCCAGCAGCCCGGGACTAGCGGGAGGGAATGAGCAGTTCTTC	CASSPGLAGGNEQFF
TRBV5-4	TRBD2	NA	TRBJ2-7	TGTGCCAGCAGCCACAAGCGGGAGGGCCTCTACGAGCAGTACTTC	CASSHKREGLYEQYF
TRBV2	NA	NA	TRBJ2-1	TGTGCCAGCAGTGGTCAGGCGGGCAATGAGCAGTTCTTC	CASSGQAGNEQFF
TRBV28	NA	NA	TRBJ1-1	TGTGCCAGCAGTAGTATTGGGCCCCTTGTAGCTTTCTTT	CASSSIGPLVAFF
TRBV2	TRBD1	NA	TRBJ2-3	TGTGCCAGCAGTGAAAACGCGGGGACAGGGTTAGATACGCAGTATTTT	CASSENAGTGLDTQYF
TRBV29-1	NA	NA	TRBJ1-1	TGCAGCGTCGTCCGGGGGAACACTGAAGCTTTCTTT	CSVVRGNTEAFF
TRBV28	TRBD1	NA	TRBJ2-5	TGTGCCAGCAGTCCCCGCTCCGGGACAGGGTCAGAGACCCAGTACTTC	CASSPRSGTGSETQYF
TRBV5-1	TRBD1	NA	TRBJ1-1	TGCGCCAGCAGCTGGGGGACAGGTGCGAGGATGAACACTGAAGCTTTCTTT	CASSWGTGARMNTEAFF
TRBV7-3	NA	NA	TRBJ1-1	TGTGCCAGCAGCTTAACGGGCAGGGGTTACACTGAAGCTTTCTTT	CASSLTGRGYTEAFF
TRBV19	TRBD2	NA	TRBJ2-7	TGTGCCAGTAGTATGGGCGGGAGGGCGTACGAGCAGTACTTC	CASSMGGRAYEQYF
TRBV12-3/TRBV12-4	TRBD1	NA	TRBJ1-2	TGTGCCAGCGGCACAGGGGGTCCTAATGGCTACACCTTC	CASGTGGPNGYTF
TRBV4-1	TRBD1	NA	TRBJ1-2	TGCGCCAGCAGCCAAGGACAGGGGGAGGACTATGGCTACACCTTC	CASSQGQGEDYGYTF
TRBV12-3/TRBV12-4	NA	NA	TRBJ1-5	TGTGCCAGCAGTTTCGGACTGGGCGAGCCCCAGCATTTT	CASSFGLGEPQHF
TRBV15	TRBD1	NA	TRBJ1-5	TGTGCCACCAGCAGTCCCGACAGGGGCGATCAGCCCCAGCATTTT	CATSSPDRGDQPQHF
TRBV6-5	TRBD1	NA	TRBJ2-3	TGTGCCAGTCACTCCCGACAGGGGCTGGGAGATACGCAGTATTTT	CASHSRQGLGDTQYF
TRBV3-1/TRBV3-2	TRBD1	NA	TRBJ1-6	TGTGCCAGCAGCCAAGGTGGGTCGACAGGGGGAAATTCACCCCTCCACTTT	CASSQGGSTGGNSPLHF
TRBV5-5	TRBD1	NA	TRBJ2-7	TGTGCCAGCAGCTTACTGGGACAGACTTACGAGCAGTACTTC	CASSLLGQTYEQYF
TRBV7-7	NA	NA	TRBJ2-3	TGTGCTAGCAGCTTAAACCAGGGAACAGATACGCAGTATTTT	CASSLNQGTDTQYF
TRBV11-2	NA	NA	TRBJ1-4	TGTGCCAGCAGCTTCAGGTTACCGGGGGGGAATGAAAAACTGTTTTTT	CASSFRLPGGNEKLFF
TRBV30	TRBD1	NA	TRBJ1-3	TGTGCCTGGGTACAGGGGGCTGGAAACACCATATATTTT	CAWVQGAGNTIYF
TRBV6-2/TRBV6-3	TRBD2	NA	TRBJ2-1	TGTGCCAGCAGTGGTAGCGGGAGTTTGGGCAATGAGCAGTTCTTC	CASSGSGSLGNEQFF
TRBV6-2/TRBV6-3	TRBD1	NA	TRBJ2-5	TGTGCCAGCAGTCTCCCTGGACAGGGGCAAGAGACCCAGTACTTC	CASSLPGQGQETQYF
TRBV25-1	TRBD1	NA	TRBJ1-6	TGTGCCAGCAGTGGGACAGGGAGGTCACCCCTCCACTTT	CASSGTGRSPLHF
TRBV30	NA	once	TRBJ1-6	TGTGCCTGGAGTGTAGGCCCAGGGGACATTTCACCCCTCCACTTT	CAWSVGPGDISPLHF
TRBV6-5	NA	NA	TRBJ2-1	TGTGCCAGCAGTTACTCGTATCTCAATGAGCAGTTCTTC	CASSYSYLNEQFF
TRBV6-5	TRBD1	NA	TRBJ1-1	TGTGCCAGCAGGGCTTCCGGGACAGGAGGTTCTGAAGCTTTCTTT	CASRASGTGGSEAFF
TRBV7-8	NA	NA	TRBJ1-4	TGTGCCAGCAGTCGCAGGGAAGAAAAACTGTTTTTT	CASSRREEKLFF
TRBV27	TRBD1	NA	TRBJ1-6	TGTGCCAGTCGACAAGGGACAGTTGGTTCACCCCTCCACTTT	CASRQGTVGSPLHF
TRBV27	TRBD2	NA	TRBJ2-3	TGTGCCAGCAGTTATCTTGGGGCGGGAGGGGGCACAGATACGCAGTATTTT	CASSYLGAGGGTDTQYF
TRBV7-8	TRBD1	NA	TRBJ1-3	TGTGCCAGCAGCCCACGACAGGGGATGTTGAGCACCATATATTTT	CASSPRQGMLSTIYF
TRBV30	NA	once	TRBJ1-3	TGTGCCTGCCCTGACAGACTCTCTGGAAACACCATATATTTT	CACPDRLSGNTIYF
TRBV29-1	TRBD1	NA	TRBJ1-5	TGCAGCGGGGGACAGGGAGGCAATCAGCCCCAGCATTTT	CSGGQGGNQPQHF
TRBV6-1	NA	NA	TRBJ2-2	TGTGCCAGCAGTGAACACGGGAACACCGGGGAGCTGTTTTTT	CASSEHGNTGELFF
TRBV6-2/TRBV6-3	NA	NA	TRBJ1-5	TGTGCCAGCAGTTACTCGGTCACAGCTCAGCCCCAGCATTTT	CASSYSVTAQPQHF
TRBV21-1	NA	NA	TRBJ1-3	TGTGCCAGCAGCAAAAAAAGACAGATAGGAAACACCATATATTTT	CASSKKRQIGNTIYF
TRBV28	NA	NA	TRBJ2-7	TGTGCCAGCAGTTCTCGGAGAGGCAGATCCTACGAGCAGTACTTC	CASSSRRGRSYEQYF
TRBV29-1	NA	few	TRBJ1-1	TGCAGCGTACCCAGGGAGGGGAACACTGAAGCTTTCTTT	CSVPREGNTEAFF
TRBV9	NA	NA	TRBJ1-2	TGTGCCAGCAGCGTAGCAGGGTTCGATGGCTACACCTTC	CASSVAGFDGYTF